These 10 T cell receptor beta chains were sequenced from one sample in a study of cytomegalovirus exposure and HLA in healthy donors. PCR involved 60 Vbeta and 13 Jbeta primers. The table came from immunoSEQ multiplex PCR; TCRdb's copy has only in-frame clones and leaves some out. The sample shows under 75,000 clones, 55% to 75% of them seen only once. Material: PBMCs. All receptors derive from a man aged 40-50 years in good health and CMV-seropositive.

The J gene is TRBJ2-1, the V gene TRBV18; D not certain. Germline V lookup: CDR1 KGHSH, CDR2 LQKENI. CDR3 length: 13 amino acids. Deletions cut 6 bases from V and 9 bases from J, with 15 bases between. CDR3 nucleotides: TGTGCCAGCTCGCCAACCCCAAAGCGTGAGCAGTTCTTC. This sequence encodes CASSPTPKREQFF.

The J gene is TRBJ2-2, the V gene TRBV7-2; D might be TRBD2 (5 bases). In germline, CDR1 is SGHTA, CDR2 FQGNSA. V dropped 5 bases and J dropped 4 bases, with 8 bases sitting between them. The CDR3 is 13 amino acids. The CDR3 nucleotides are TGTGCCAGCAGCCGGGATACCACCGGGGAGCTGTTTTTT. Encoded protein: CASSRDTTGELFF. The variable domain in full, completed from reference TRBV7-2 and TRBJ2-2, reads GAGVSQSPSNKVTEKGKDVELRCDPISGHTALYWYRQSLGQGLEFLIYFQGNSAPDKSGLPSDRFSAERTGGSVSTLTIQRTQQEDSAVYLCASSRDTTGELFFGEGSRLTVL.

This chain joins TRBV5-1 and TRBJ2-3; 10 nucleotides line up with TRBD2. The trim removed 2 bases at V and 1 base at J, leaving 7 bases unmatched. Germline values: CDR1 SGHRS, CDR2 YFSETQ. The CDR3 sequence is 17 residues long. CDR3 in amino acids: CASSFDLTSGGTDTQYF. The CDR3 bases are TGCGCCAGCAGCTTCGACCTTACTAGCGGGGGCACAGATACGCAGTATTTT.

The chain couples TRBV19 to TRBJ2-1; D gene uncertain. The CDR3 totals 15 residues. Germline CDR1 is LNHDA and CDR2 is SQIVND (reference sequence). V lost 0 bases, J lost 4 bases, and 10 bases lay in between. CDR3 sequence: CASSIDLSPYNEQFF. The CDR3 DNA follows: TGTGCCAGTAGTATAGATCTGAGCCCGTACAATGAGCAGTTCTTC.

There are a few counts of this clone. The V and J genes are TRBV4-3 and TRBJ2-7, with TRBD1 as a possible D gene (5 bases). Germline CDR1 reads LGHNA; CDR2 reads YSLEER. The CDR3 totals 15 residues. Trimming shortened V by 1 base and J by 4 bases, and 14 bases separated the two germline ends. This CDR3 is CASSQGVGQGYEQYF. The CDR3 coding sequence is TGCGCCAGCAGCCAAGGCGTGGGGCAGGGTTACGAGCAGTACTTC.

This clone came up a few times. The chain has TRBV4-3 and TRBJ1-6, with TRBD1 as a possible D gene (5 bases). Deletions cut 0 bases from V and 0 bases from J, with 9 bases between. This CDR3 has 17 amino acids. Germline CDR1 reads LGHNA; CDR2 reads YSLEER. The CDR3 protein is CASSQEQGGSYNSPLHF. The CDR3, as DNA: TGCGCCAGCAGCCAAGAGCAGGGCGGCTCCTATAATTCACCCCTCCACTTT.

As regards this clone: This CDR3 is also generated by other DNA sequences in the sample. The chain recombines TRBV7-2 with TRBJ1-6; TRBD1 might be the D (6 bases). V lost 5 bases and J 8 bases, leaving 16 bases between the germline ends. CDR1 and CDR2 (germline): SGHTA, FQGNSA. This CDR3 spans 15 amino acids. The chain's CDR3 is CASSIKARTDSPLHF. The CDR3 region has the DNA TGTGCCAGCAGCATCAAGGCCCGGACAGATTCACCCCTCCACTTT. The whole variable domain, remainder taken from reference TRBV7-2 and TRBJ1-6, is GAGVSQSPSNKVTEKGKDVELRCDPISGHTALYWYRQSLGQGLEFLIYFQGNSAPDKSGLPSDRFSAERTGGSVSTLTIQRTQQEDSAVYLCASSIKARTDSPLHFGNGTRLTVT.

V is TRBV9 and J is TRBJ2-6; the match to TRBD2 covers 8 bases. This CDR3 spans 19 amino acids. The germline V gene encodes CDR1 SGDLS and CDR2 YYNGEE. Trimming cost V 3 bases and J 0 bases; bases outside gene matches: 11. The CDR3 spells CASSERRIGGASGANVLTF. As DNA, the CDR3 is TGTGCCAGCAGCGAGCGGAGGATCGGGGGGGCCTCTGGGGCCAACGTCCTGACTTTC.

For this clone: Its ends do not fully match the called genes, so a read error is possible. CDR3 DNA: TGTTCCAGCAGCTTCCCAACTCGGAGACAGGGGGCCGTGAACACTGAAGCTTTCTTT. Residues: CSSSFPTRRQGAVNTEAFF. The chain carries TRBV7-9 and TRBJ1-1; 10 bases fit TRBD1. The CDR3 covers 19 residues. Germline V gene data show CDR1 as SEHNR and CDR2 as FQNEAQ (reference sequence).

The chain combines TRBV7-9 with TRBJ2-6; the match to TRBD1 covers 9 bases. CDR1 SEHNR and CDR2 FQNEAQ come from the germline V gene (reference sequence). The ends lost 6 bases at V and 3 bases at J; junction bases unmatched: 3. The CDR3 length is 15 residues. CDR3 region: CASSRTGVGANVLTF. CDR3 sequence (DNA): TGTGCCAGCAGTAGGACAGGGGTTGGGGCCAACGTCCTGACTTTC.